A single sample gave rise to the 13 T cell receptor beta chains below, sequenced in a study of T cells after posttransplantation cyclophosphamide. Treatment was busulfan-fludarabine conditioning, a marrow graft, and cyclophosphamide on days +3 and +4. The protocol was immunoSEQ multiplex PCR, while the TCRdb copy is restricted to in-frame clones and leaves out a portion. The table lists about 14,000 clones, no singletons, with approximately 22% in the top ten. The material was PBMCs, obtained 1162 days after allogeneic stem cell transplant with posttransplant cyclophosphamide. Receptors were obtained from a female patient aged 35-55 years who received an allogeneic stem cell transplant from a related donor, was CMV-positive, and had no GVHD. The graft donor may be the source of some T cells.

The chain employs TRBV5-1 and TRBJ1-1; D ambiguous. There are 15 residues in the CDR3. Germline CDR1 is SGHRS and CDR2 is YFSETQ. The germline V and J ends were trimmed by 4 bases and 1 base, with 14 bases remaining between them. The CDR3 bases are TGCGCCAGCAGCCTCGGGTGGCAGAAGAACACTGAAGCTTTCTTT. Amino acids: CASSLGWQKNTEAFF.

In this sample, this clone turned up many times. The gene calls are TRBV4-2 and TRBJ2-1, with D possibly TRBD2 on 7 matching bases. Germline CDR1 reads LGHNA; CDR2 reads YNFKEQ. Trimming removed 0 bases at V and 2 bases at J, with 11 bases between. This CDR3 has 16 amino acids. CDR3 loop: CASSQEKGGAYNEQFF. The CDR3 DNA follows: TGTGCCAGCAGCCAAGAGAAGGGGGGGGCCTACAATGAGCAGTTCTTC.

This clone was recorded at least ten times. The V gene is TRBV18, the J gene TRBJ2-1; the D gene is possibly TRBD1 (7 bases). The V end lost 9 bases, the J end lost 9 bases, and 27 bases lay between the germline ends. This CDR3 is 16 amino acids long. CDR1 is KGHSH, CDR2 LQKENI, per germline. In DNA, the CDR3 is TGTGCCAGTGCGACGTTGCGACAGGGAGGTTTGGGTGAGCAGTTCTTC. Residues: CASATLRQGGLGEQFF. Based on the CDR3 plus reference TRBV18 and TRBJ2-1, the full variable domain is NAGVMQNPRHLVRRRGQEARLRCSPMKGHSHVYWYRQLPEEGLKFMVYLQKENIIDESGMPKERFSAEFPKEGPSILRIQQVVRGDSAAYFCASATLRQGGLGEQFFGPGTRLTVL.

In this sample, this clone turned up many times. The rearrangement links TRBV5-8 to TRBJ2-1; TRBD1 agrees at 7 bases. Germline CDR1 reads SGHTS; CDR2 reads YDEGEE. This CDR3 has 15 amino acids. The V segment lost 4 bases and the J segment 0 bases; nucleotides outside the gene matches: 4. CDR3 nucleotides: TGTGCCAGCAGCCTGGGACAGAGCTCCTACAATGAGCAGTTCTTC. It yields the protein CASSLGQSSYNEQFF. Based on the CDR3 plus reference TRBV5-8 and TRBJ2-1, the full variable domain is EAGVTQSPTHLIKTRGQQATLRCSPISGHTSVYWYQQALGLGLQFLLWYDEGEERNRGNFPPRFSGRQFPNYSSELNVNALELEDSALYLCASSLGQSSYNEQFFGPGTRLTVL.

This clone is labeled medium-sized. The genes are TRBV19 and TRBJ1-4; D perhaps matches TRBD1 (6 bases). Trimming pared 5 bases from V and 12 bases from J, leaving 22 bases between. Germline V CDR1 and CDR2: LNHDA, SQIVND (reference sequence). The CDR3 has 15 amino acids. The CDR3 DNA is TGTGCCAGTAGTGCTTCAGGGGTGCCCAGTGGGGAACTGTTTTTT. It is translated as CASSASGVPSGELFF.

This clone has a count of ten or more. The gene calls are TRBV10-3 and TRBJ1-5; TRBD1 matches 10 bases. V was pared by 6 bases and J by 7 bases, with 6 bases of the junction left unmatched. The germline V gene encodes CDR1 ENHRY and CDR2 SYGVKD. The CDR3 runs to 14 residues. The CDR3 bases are TGTGCCATCAGGCCGACAGGGGGCGGGCAGCCCCAGCATTTT. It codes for CAIRPTGGGQPQHF.

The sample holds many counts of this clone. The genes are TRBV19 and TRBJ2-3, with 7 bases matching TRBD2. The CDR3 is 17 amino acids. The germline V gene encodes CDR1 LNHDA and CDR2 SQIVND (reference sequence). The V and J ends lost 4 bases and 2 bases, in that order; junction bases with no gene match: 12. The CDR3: CASSTDSWGGATDTQYF. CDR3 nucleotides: TGTGCCAGTAGTACCGATTCGTGGGGGGGTGCCACAGATACGCAGTATTTT.

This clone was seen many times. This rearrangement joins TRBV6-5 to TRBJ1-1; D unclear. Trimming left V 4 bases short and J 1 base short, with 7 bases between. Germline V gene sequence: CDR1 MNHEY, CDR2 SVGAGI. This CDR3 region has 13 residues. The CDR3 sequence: CASSSRSNTEAFF. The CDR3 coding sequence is TGTGCCAGCAGTTCCAGGTCGAACACTGAAGCTTTCTTT.

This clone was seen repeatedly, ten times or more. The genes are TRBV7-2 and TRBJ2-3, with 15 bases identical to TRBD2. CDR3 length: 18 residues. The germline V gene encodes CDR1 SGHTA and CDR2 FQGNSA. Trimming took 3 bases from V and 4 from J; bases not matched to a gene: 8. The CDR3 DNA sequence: TGTGCCAGCAGCTTCCGGGGACTAGCGGGGGGTAGGTCAGATACGCAGTATTTT. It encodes CASSFRGLAGGRSDTQYF.

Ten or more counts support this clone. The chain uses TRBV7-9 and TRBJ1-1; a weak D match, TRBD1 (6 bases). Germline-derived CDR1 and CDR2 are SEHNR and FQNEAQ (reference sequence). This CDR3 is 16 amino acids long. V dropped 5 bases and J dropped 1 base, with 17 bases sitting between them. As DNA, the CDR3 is TGTGCCAGCAGCCCCAAGGGGGGGTTCCAGAACACTGAAGCTTTCTTT. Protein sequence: CASSPKGGFQNTEAFF.

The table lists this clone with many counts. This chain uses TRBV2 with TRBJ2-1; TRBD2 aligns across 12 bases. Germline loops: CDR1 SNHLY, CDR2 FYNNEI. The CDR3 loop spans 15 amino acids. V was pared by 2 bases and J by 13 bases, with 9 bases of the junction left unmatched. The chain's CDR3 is CASSESGRLAGVQFF. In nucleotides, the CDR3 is TGTGCCAGCAGTGAATCTGGACGACTAGCGGGGGTTCAGTTCTTC.

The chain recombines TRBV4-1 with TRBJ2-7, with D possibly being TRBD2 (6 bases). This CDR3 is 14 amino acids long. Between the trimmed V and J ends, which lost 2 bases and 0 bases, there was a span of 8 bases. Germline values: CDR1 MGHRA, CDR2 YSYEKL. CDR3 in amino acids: CASSQPGVSYEQYF. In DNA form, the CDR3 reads TGCGCCAGCAGCCAACCGGGGGTCTCCTACGAGCAGTACTTC.

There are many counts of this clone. Here the CDR3 reads CASSSRFVPQHF. CDR3 sequence (DNA): TGTGCCAGCAGTTCTCGGTTTGTGCCCCAGCATTTT. This chain uses TRBV28 with TRBJ1-5; unclear D gene. CDR3 length equals 12 residues. The germline CDR1 and CDR2 sequences are MDHEN and SYDVKM. V gave up 4 bases and J gave up 9 bases, with 10 bases separating them. The full variable domain, its missing parts supplied by reference TRBV28 and TRBJ1-5, is DVKVTQSSRYLVKRTGEKVFLECVQDMDHENMFWYRQDPGLGLRLIYFSYDVKMKEKGDIPEGYSVSREKKERFSLILESASTNQTSMYLCASSSRFVPQHFGDGTRLSIL.